The 7 T cell receptor beta chains reported below all come from one sample, sequenced in a study of Graves' ophthalmopathy and Graves' hyperthyroidism (dated by TCRdb to the late 2010s). TCRdb lists the instrument as Illumina HiSeq 2000. For repertoire sequencing, the TCR beta CDR3 regions were amplified from RNA transcripts. A first-round RT-PCR used HTBI primers with the Qiagen OneStep RT-PCR kit, followed by a second-round multiplex PCR, size selection and purification. TCRdb cleaned the public reads at Q25 with fastp, built clones with MiXCR and kept in-frame beta chains. Each entry merges the rows of one CDR3 protein and shows their most common DNA and genes. The sample contains a few hundred thousand distinct CDR3 sequences, approximately 17% of them found a single time. The ten top clones hold roughly 2.3% of the sample. Sequenced sample: peripheral blood. The receptors derive from an adult woman with stable Graves' hyperthyroidism.

The chain has TRBV15 and TRBJ1-1; TRBD1 is a possible D gene (5 bases). Trimming took 9 bases from V and 1 from J, leaving 12 bases between them. The CDR3 spans 13 residues. Looked up from germline, CDR1 is LNHNV and CDR2 is YYDKDF (reference sequence). DNA of the CDR3: TGTGCCACAGAGGGACCCCGGAACACTGAAGCTTTCTTT. Protein: CATEGPRNTEAFF.

In its sample, this clonotype was seen many times. V is TRBV28 and J is TRBJ1-3; D is unclear. CDR1 is MDHEN, CDR2 SYDVKM, per germline. V lost 0 bases to trimming and J lost 1 base, with 19 bases between them. The CDR3 covers 19 residues. The CDR3 protein is CASSLWLSARKQSGNTIYF. CDR3 nucleotide sequence: TGTGCCAGCAGTTTATGGCTCTCGGCCCGTAAGCAATCTGGAAACACCATATATTTT.

The V call is TRBV18, the J call TRBJ2-2, with 10 bases matching TRBD2. Germline V gives CDR1 KGHSH, CDR2 LQKENI. The V gene end was trimmed by 0 bases and the J gene end by 4 bases; junction bases not matched to a gene: 2. CDR3 length: 16 residues. CDR3 nucleotides: TGTGCCAGCTCACCACCGTCTAGCGGGAGCACCGGGGAGCTGTTTTTT. Translation: CASSPPSSGSTGELFF.

The gene calls are TRBV20-1 and TRBJ2-2; D is ambiguous. The CDR3 sequence is 14 residues long. Trimming removed 3 bases from V and 8 bases from J, with 16 bases in between. CDR1 and CDR2 from the germline V gene are DFQATT and SNEGSKA (reference sequence). The CDR3 loop reads CSASPPTESGELFF. The CDR3 DNA reads as TGCAGTGCTAGCCCACCAACGGAGTCAGGGGAGCTGTTTTTT.

The gene calls are TRBV6-5 and TRBJ2-2, with D perhaps TRBD1 or TRBD2 (5 bases each). In germline, CDR1 is MNHEY, CDR2 SVGAGI. V shed 2 bases and J shed 10 bases, with 11 bases lying between them. The length of the CDR3 is 13 residues. CDR3 nucleotide sequence: TGTGCCAGCAGTTACGTCGGGACGGTGGAGCTGTTTTTT. As protein: CASSYVGTVELFF.

The chain carries TRBV6-1 and TRBJ1-1, with D hard to call. Germline loops: CDR1 MNHNS, CDR2 SASEGT. The V and J ends lost 8 bases and 6 bases respectively, with 10 bases between them. The CDR3 loop spans 11 amino acids. The CDR3 region has the DNA TGTGCCAGCCATACGATGGCTGAAGCTTTCTTT. Amino acid sequence: CASHTMAEAFF.

This clonotype occurred many times. Since a much larger clone is just one base distant, this may be a read error. The chain has TRBV24-1 and TRBJ1-1; a weak D match, TRBD1 (5 bases). CDR3 size: 14 residues. CDR1 and CDR2 from the germline V gene are KGHDR and SFDVKD. Trimming left V 12 bases short and J 3 bases short, with 19 bases between. In DNA, the CDR3 is TGTGCCGTAGGAACGGGACGGGGTGACACTGAAGCTTTCTTT. The encoded protein is CAVGTGRGDTEAFF.